This T cell receptor beta chain was observed in a study of T cell clones after liver transplantation. Study summary: Blood was drawn pre-transplant, before withdrawal, and after full or failed withdrawal.

Here immunoSEQ multiplex PCR was the method, and the copy in TCRdb shows in-frame clones only, minus some. The profile shows more than 15,000 clones, 88% of them singletons. This clone was seen just once. The CDR3 contains 16 residues. The V gene's germline CDR1 is MGHRA and CDR2 YSYEKL. Trimming removed 3 bases from V and 4 bases from J, with 16 bases in between. The sequence was obtained from a human donor who received a liver transplant. The sequenced sample was CD8+ T cells from blood, obtained before liver transplant. V and J are TRBV4-1 and TRBJ2-1; possible D gene TRBD1, 7 bases. CDR3 in DNA: TGCGCCAGCAGCCAGCGCACAGGGGCGGGGTACAATGAGCAGTTCTTC. Encoded protein: CASSQRTGAGYNEQFF.